These 5 T cell receptor beta chains were all obtained from the same sample, sequenced in a study of neurological immune-mediated disorders. MiXCR was run by TCRdb on the 5' RACE reads, yielding one entry per CDR3 protein. The repertoire has under 80,000 distinct CDR3 sequences, approximately 10% of them found once; the top ten carry approximately 1.5%. Sample: PBMCs. The receptors stem from a man aged 45-65 years in good health.

This clonotype was observed at least ten times. The chain recombines TRBV20-1 with TRBJ2-3, with D perhaps matching TRBD2 (7 bases). V was shortened by 6 bases and J by 3 bases, with 16 bases between the two germline ends. CDR3 length equals 14 residues. Germline V gene lookup returns CDR1 DFQATT and CDR2 SNEGSKA (reference sequence). CDR3 sequence: CSAPWGGGTDTQYF. CDR3 DNA sequence: TGCAGTGCCCCGTGGGGAGGGGGGACAGATACGCAGTATTTT.

This clonotype occurred many times. The chain has TRBV9 and TRBJ2-2; 7 bases match TRBD2. Per the germline V gene, CDR1 is SGDLS and CDR2 is YYNGEE. The CDR3 sequence is 19 residues long. V lost 0 bases, J lost 0 bases, and 11 bases stayed unmatched. Here the CDR3 reads CASSVGIPAGNPNTGELFF. CDR3 bases: TGTGCCAGCAGCGTAGGAATCCCAGCGGGAAACCCGAACACCGGGGAGCTGTTTTTT.

This clonotype was recorded at least ten times. The chain combines TRBV27 with TRBJ1-1, with unresolved D. Germline CDR1 MNHEY, CDR2 SMNVEV (reference sequence). The CDR3 totals 9 residues. V lost 8 bases, J lost 11 bases, and 9 bases lay in between. CDR3 region: CASSPTAFF. As DNA, the CDR3 is TGTGCCAGCTCCCCTACCGCTTTCTTT.

This clonotype showed up many times. This rearrangement joins TRBV7-9 to TRBJ2-5; 7 nucleotides match TRBD1. Per the germline V gene, CDR1 is SEHNR and CDR2 is FQNEAQ (reference sequence). CDR3 length equals 13 residues. After removal of 6 bases from V and 5 bases from J, the junction contained 6 bases not matched to a gene. The CDR3 region has the DNA TGTGCCAGCAGACCAACAGGGGTTGAGACCCAGTACTTC. Its protein is CASRPTGVETQYF.

The rearrangement joins TRBV18 to TRBJ1-2; D gene unclear. The CDR3 totals 11 residues. Germline assignment: CDR1 KGHSH and CDR2 LQKENI. This CDR3 is CTTSSSEGYTF. The CDR3 nucleotides are TGTACCACCTCGAGTTCGGAAGGCTACACCTTC.